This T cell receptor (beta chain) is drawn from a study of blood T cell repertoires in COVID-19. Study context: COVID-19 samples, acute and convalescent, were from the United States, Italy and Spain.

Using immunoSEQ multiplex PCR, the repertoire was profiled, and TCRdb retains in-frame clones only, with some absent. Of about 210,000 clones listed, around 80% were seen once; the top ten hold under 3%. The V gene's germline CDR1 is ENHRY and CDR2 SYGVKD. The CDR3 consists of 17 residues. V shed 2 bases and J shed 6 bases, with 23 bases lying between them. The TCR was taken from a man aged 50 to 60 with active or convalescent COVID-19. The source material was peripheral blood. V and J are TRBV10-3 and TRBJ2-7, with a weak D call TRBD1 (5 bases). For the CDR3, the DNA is TGTGCCATCAGTGAGCCCCGACAGCCCACAGGTACGCGCGAGCAGTACTTC. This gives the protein CAISEPRQPTGTREQYF.